This T cell receptor beta chain was captured by sequencing in a study of blood T cell repertoires in COVID-19. Turning to the study itself: From the United States, Italy and Spain came samples of acute and convalescent COVID-19. Sources were T cells, B-cell-depleted T cells, or PBMCs; the material itself was cDNA or gDNA.

Under the authors' procedure: Amplification from reference gene primers served as the basis for estimated nucleated cell counts. Clones were sequenced by immunoSEQ multiplex PCR, and TCRdb holds only the in-frame ones, with some missing. V and J calls and clone size are as listed in that table; D and trimming were resolved from the DNA. The repertoire consists of 9,500 to 11,000 clones, with 84% occurring once and the leading ten covering about a third. With V trimmed by 7 bases and J by 2 bases, 3 bases remained unmatched. This CDR3 region has 14 residues. Per germline, CDR1 MDHEN and CDR2 SYDVKM. In this sample, this clone turned up a few times.

This receptor was taken from a man in his forties or fifties with active COVID-19. V usage is TRBV28 and J usage is TRBJ2-1, with 9 bases fitting TRBD2. The specimen sequenced was peripheral blood. In DNA form, the CDR3 reads TGTGCCAGCACCCCTAGCGGGGCCTACAATGAGCAGTTCTTC. This sequence encodes CASTPSGAYNEQFF.